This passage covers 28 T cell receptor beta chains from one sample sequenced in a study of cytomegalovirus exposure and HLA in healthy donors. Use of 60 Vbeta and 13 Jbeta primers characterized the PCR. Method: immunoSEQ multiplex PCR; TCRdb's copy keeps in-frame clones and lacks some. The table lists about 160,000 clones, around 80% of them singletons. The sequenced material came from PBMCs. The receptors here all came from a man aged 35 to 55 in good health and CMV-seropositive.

CDR3 loop: CASGGIRELFF. As DNA, the CDR3 is TGTGCCAGCGGCGGTATCCGGGAGCTGTTTTTT. The chain employs TRBV28 and TRBJ2-2, with D uncertain. Germline-derived CDR1 and CDR2 are MDHEN and SYDVKM. V was pared by 8 bases and J by 9 bases, with 10 bases between. The CDR3 is made up of 11 amino acids.

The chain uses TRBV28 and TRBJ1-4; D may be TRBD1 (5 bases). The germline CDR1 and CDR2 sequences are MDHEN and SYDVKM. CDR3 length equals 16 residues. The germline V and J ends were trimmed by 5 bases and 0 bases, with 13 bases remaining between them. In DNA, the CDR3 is TGTGCCAGCAGTCCGGGCGGGGGGGCAACTAATGAAAAACTGTTTTTT. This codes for CASSPGGGATNEKLFF. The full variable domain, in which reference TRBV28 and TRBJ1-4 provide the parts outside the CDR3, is DVKVTQSSRYLVKRTGEKVFLECVQDMDHENMFWYRQDPGLGLRLIYFSYDVKMKEKGDIPEGYSVSREKKERFSLILESASTNQTSMYLCASSPGGGATNEKLFFGSGTQLSVL.

Here the CDR3 DNA reads TGTGCCAGCAGCGCCCAGGGGGTCAGATCCACTGAAGCTTTCTTT. It translates to CASSAQGVRSTEAFF. The rearrangement joins TRBV5-4 to TRBJ1-1; TRBD1 aligns across 7 bases. Looked up from germline, CDR1 is SGHNT and CDR2 is YYREEE (reference sequence). The ends lost 4 bases at V and 4 bases at J; junction bases unmatched: 10. The length of the CDR3 is 15 residues.

CDR3 coding DNA: TGTGCCAGCAAAGACCTAGCGAACCGCTCCTACGAGCAGTACTTC. It yields the protein CASKDLANRSYEQYF. This rearrangement joins TRBV5-6 to TRBJ2-7, with D perhaps TRBD2 (6 bases). V was clipped by 6 bases and J by 0 bases, with 16 bases between them. The CDR3 contains 15 residues. Germline V gene data show CDR1 as SGHDT and CDR2 as YYEEEE.

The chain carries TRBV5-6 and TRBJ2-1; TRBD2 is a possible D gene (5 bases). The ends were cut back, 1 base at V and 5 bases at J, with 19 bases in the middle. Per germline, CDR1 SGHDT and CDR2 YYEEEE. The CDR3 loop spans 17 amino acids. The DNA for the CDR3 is TGTGCCAGCAGCTTGCCACCTCGAACGGGGATCCACAATGAGCAGTTCTTC. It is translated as CASSLPPRTGIHNEQFF.

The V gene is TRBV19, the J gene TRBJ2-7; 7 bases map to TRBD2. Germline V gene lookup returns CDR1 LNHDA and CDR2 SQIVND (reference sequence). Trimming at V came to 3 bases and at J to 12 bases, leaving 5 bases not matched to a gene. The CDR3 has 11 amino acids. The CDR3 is CASSIGTITYF. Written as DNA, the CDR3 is TGTGCCAGTAGTATCGGGACTATTACGTACTTC.

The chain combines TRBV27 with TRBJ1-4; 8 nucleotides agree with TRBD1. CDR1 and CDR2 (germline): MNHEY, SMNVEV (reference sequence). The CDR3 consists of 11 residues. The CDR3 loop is CASQGAGKLFF. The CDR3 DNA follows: TGTGCAAGCCAGGGGGCGGGAAAACTGTTTTTT.

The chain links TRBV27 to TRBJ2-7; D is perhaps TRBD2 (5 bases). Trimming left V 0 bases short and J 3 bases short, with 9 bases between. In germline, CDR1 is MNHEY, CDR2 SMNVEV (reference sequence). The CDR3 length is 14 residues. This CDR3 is CASSLSSAFYEQYF. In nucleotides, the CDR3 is TGTGCCAGCAGTTTATCTAGCGCGTTCTACGAGCAGTACTTC.

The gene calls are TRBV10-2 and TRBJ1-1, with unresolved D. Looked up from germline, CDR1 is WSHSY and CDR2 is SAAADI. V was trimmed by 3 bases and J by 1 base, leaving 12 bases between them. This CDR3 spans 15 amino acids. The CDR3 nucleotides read TGCGCCAGCAGTGAAAGCATCCTTGGGAACACTGAAGCTTTCTTT. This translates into CASSESILGNTEAFF.

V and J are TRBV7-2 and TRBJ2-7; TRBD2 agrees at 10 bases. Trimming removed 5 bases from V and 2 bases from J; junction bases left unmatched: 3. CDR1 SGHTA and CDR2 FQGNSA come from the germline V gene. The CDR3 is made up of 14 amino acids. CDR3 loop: CASSAGLATYEQYF. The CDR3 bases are TGTGCCAGCAGCGCGGGACTAGCGACCTACGAGCAGTACTTC.

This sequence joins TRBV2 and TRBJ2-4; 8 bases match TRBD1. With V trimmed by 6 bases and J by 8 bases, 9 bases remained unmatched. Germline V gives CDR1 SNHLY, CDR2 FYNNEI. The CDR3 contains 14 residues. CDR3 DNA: TGTGCCAGCAGGGAGACAGGGGATAGAGACATTCAGTACTTC. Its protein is CASRETGDRDIQYF.

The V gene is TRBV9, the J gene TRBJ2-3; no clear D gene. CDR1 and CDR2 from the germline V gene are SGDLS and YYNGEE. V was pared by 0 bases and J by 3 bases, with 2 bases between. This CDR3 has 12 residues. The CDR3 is CASSVATDTQYF. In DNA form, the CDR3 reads TGTGCCAGCAGCGTAGCGACAGATACGCAGTATTTT.

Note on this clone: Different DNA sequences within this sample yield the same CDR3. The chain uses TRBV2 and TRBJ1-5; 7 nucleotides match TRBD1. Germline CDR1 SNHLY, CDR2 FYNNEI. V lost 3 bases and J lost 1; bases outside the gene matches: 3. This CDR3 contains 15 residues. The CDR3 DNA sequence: TGTGCCAGCAGTGACAGGGGGTTGAGCAATCAGCCCCAGCATTTT. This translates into CASSDRGLSNQPQHF.

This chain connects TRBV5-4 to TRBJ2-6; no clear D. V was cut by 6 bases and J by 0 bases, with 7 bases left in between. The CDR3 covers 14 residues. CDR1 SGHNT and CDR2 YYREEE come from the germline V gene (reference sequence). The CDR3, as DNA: TGTGCCAGCATCTCCCGCTCTGGGGCCAACGTCCTGACTTTC. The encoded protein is CASISRSGANVLTF.

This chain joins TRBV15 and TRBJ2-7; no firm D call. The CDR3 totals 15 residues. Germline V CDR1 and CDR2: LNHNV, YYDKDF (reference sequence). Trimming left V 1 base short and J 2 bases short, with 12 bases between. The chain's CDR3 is CATSRGGDSAYEQYF. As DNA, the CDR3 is TGTGCCACCAGCAGAGGAGGAGATTCAGCCTACGAGCAGTACTTC.

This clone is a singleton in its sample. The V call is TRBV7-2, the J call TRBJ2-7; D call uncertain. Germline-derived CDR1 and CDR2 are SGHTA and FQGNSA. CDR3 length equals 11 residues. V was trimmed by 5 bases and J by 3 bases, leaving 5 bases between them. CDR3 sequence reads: CASSVNYEQYF. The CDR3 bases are TGTGCCAGCAGCGTCAACTACGAGCAGTACTTC.

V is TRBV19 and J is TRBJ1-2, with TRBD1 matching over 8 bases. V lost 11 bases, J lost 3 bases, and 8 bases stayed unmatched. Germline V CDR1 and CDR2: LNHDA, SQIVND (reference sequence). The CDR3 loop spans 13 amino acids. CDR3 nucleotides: TGTGCCTCTCGGACAGGGTCGGACTATGGCTACACCTTC. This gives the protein CASRTGSDYGYTF.

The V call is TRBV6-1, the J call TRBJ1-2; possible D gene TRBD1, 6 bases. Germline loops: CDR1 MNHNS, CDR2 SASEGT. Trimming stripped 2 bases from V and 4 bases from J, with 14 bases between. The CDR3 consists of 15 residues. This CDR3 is CASSEIGGLGYGYTF. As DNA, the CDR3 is TGTGCCAGCAGTGAAATAGGGGGATTGGGCTATGGCTACACCTTC.

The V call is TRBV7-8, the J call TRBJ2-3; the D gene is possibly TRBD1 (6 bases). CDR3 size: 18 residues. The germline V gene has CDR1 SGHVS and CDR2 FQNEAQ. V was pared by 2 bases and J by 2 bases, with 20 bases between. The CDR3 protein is CASSLWSGVFQITDTQYF. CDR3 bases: TGTGCCAGCAGCTTATGGTCAGGGGTTTTCCAAATCACAGATACGCAGTATTTT. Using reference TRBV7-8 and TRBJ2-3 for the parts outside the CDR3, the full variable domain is GAGVSQSPRYKVAKRGQDVALRCDPISGHVSLFWYQQALGQGPEFLTYFQNEAQLDKSGLPSDRFFAERPEGSVSTLKIQRTQQEDSAVYLCASSLWSGVFQITDTQYFGPGTRLTVL.

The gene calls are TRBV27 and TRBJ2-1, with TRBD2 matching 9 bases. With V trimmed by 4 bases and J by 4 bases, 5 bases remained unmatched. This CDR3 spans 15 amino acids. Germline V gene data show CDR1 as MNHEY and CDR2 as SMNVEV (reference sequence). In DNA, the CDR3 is TGTGCCAGCAGTTCCCCTAGCGGGAATTACAATGAGCAGTTCTTC. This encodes CASSSPSGNYNEQFF.

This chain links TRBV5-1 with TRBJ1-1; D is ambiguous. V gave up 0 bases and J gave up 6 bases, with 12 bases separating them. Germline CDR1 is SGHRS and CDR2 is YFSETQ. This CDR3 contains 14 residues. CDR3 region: CASSLVAVEAEAFF. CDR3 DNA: TGCGCCAGCAGCTTGGTAGCGGTTGAGGCTGAAGCTTTCTTT.

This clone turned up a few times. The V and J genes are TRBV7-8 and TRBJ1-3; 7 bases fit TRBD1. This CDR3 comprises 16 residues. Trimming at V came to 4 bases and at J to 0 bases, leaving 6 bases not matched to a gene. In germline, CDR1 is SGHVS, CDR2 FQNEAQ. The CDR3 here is CASSSDRRPSGNTIYF. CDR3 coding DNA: TGTGCCAGCAGCTCGGACAGGAGGCCCTCTGGAAACACCATATATTTT.

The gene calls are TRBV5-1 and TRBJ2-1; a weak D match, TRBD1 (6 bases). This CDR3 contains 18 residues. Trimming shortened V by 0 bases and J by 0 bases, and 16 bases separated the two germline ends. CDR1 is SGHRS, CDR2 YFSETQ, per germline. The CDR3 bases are TGCGCCAGCAGCTTGGGGCAGGGGCATCTAAGCTCCTACAATGAGCAGTTCTTC. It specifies CASSLGQGHLSSYNEQFF.

The CDR3 loop reads CASSEGRNYGYTF. The CDR3 DNA reads as TGTGCCAGCAGTGAGGGCAGAAACTATGGCTACACCTTC. The V gene is TRBV25-1, the J gene TRBJ1-2; D is unclear. CDR3 size: 13 residues. In germline, CDR1 is MGHDK, CDR2 SYGVNS. V dropped 3 bases and J dropped 2 bases, with 7 bases sitting between them.

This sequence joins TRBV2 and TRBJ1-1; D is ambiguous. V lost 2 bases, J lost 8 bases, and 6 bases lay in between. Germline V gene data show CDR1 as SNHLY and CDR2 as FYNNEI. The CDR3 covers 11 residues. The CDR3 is CASSEFPEAFF. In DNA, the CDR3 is TGTGCCAGCAGTGAATTCCCGGAAGCTTTCTTT.

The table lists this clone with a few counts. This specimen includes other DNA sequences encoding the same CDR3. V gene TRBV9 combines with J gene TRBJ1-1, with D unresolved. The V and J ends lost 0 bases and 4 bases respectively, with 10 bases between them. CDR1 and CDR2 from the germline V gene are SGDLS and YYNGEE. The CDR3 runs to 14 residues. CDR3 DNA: TGTGCCAGCAGCGTAGCGGTGAGTGGCACTGAAGCTTTCTTT. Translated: CASSVAVSGTEAFF.

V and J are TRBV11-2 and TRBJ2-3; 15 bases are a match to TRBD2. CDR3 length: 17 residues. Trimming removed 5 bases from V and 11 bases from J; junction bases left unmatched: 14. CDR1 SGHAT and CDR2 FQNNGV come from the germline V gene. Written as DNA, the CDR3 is TGTGCCAGCAGCCCTTCCGGACTAGCGGGAGGGACGAGGGTGCAGTATTTT. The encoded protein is CASSPSGLAGGTRVQYF. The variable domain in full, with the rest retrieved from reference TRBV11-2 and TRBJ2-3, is EAGVAQSPRYKIIEKRQSVAFWCNPISGHATLYWYQQILGQGPKLLIQFQNNGVVDDSQLPKDRFSAERLKGVDSTLKIQPAKLEDSAVYLCASSPSGLAGGTRVQYFGPGTRLTVL.

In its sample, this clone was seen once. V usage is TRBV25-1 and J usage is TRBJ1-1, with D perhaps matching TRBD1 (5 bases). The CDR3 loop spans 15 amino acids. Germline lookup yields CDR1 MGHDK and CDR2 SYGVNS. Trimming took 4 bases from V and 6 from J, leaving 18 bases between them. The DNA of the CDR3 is TGTGCCAGCAGTGGTACAGGTCTCTCGTACGCTGAAGCTTTCTTT. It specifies CASSGTGLSYAEAFF.